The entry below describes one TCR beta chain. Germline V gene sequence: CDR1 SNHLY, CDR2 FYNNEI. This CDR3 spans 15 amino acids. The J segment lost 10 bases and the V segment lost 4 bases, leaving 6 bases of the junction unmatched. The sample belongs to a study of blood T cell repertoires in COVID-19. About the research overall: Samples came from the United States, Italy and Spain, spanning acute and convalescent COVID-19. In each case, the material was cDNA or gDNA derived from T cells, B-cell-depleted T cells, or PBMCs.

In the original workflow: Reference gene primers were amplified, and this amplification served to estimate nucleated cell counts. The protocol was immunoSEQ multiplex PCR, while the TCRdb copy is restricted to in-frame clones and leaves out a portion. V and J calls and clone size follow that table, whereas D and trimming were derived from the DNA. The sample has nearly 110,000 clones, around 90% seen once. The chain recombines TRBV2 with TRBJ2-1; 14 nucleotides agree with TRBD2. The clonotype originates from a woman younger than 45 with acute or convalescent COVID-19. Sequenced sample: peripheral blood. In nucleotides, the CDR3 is TGTGCCAGCAGTGTGACTAGCGGGGGGGCCAGGGAGCAGTTCTTC. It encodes CASSVTSGGAREQFF.